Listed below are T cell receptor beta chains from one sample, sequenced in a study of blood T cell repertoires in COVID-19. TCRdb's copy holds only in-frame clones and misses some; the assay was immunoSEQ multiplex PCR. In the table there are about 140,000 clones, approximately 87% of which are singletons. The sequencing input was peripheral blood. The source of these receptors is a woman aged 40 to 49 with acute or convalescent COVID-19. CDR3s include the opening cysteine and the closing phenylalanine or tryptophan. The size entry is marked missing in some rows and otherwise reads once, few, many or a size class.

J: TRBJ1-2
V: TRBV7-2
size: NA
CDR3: CASSPDYGYTF

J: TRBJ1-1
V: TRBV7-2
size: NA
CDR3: CASSSPPGALNTEAFF

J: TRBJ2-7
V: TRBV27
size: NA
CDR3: CASSLRGQGKGEQYF

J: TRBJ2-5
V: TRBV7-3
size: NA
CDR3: CASSLLGGKQETQYF

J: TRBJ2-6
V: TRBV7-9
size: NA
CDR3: CASSLAPLSGANVLTF

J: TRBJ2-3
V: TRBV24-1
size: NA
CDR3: CATSDWPRGDTQYF

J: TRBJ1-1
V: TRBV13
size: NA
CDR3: CASSQTGGNTEAFF

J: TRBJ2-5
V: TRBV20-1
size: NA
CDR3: CSADIQETQYF

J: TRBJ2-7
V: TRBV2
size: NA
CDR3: CASSRTVRYEQYF

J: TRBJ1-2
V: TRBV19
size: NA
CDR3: CASSITGINYGYTF

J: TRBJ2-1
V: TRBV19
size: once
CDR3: CASSIASGGNEQFF

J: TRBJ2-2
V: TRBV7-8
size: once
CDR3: CASRPLSGSPNTGELFF

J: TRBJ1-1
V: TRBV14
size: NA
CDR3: CASSQIGRDTEAFF

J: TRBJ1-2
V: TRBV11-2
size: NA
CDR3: CASSWGPGQGFPPPYGYTF

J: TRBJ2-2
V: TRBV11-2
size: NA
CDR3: CASRSTFTGELFF

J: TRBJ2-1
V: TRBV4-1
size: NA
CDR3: CASSLHGREYNEQFF

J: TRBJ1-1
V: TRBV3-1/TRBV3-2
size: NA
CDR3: CASSPGGETEAFF

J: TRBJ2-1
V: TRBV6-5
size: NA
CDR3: CASSHRTSGSREQFF

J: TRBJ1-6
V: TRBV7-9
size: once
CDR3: CASSLGGSSYNSPLHF